This TCR beta chain came from a study of T cells expressing NK-cell markers. TCRdb processed the 5' RACE reads again and assigns one entry to each CDR3 protein, with no DNA. Seen in this sample are about 440,000 distinct CDR3 sequences; the ten most common clones hold 6% to 8%. In germline, CDR1 is DFQATT, CDR2 SNEGSKA (reference sequence). This CDR3 comprises 15 residues. This chain uses TRBV20-1 with TRBJ2-1; absent DNA, TCRdb's TRBD2 call cannot be checked. The receptor's source is a woman between 18 and 70 years old in good health. Sequenced: blood T cells: a sorted CD56 or NKG2C T cell subset, CD4+ or CD8+ T cells, or bulk PBMC T cells (not recorded which). CDR3 loop: CSASSLAQTYNEQFF.